The 13 T cell receptor beta chains given below trace back to one sample, sequenced in a study of CXCR3-negative and CXCR3-positive naive CD8 T cells. TRB cDNA libraries were made by UMI-labeled 5' RACE. For each CDR3 protein, TCRdb gives one entry from its re-call of the 5' RACE reads, without DNA. The sample includes tens of thousands of distinct CDR3 sequences. Study outcomes and limitations: Hydrophobicity of TRB CDR3s was greater in CXCR3-positive naive cells than in CXCR3-negative naive cells.

These receptors have no identified antigens. Sequenced sample: naive CXCR3+ CD8+ T cells from blood. Subset indicated: CD45RO-CCR7+CD27+CD95- naive CD8+ T cells expressing CXCR3 (TNR3+). Receptor source: a human donor in good health. Some clones in this sample may be carry-over from other donors' samples.

V is TRBV4-1 and J is TRBJ2-1. The length of the CDR3 is 17 residues. The germline V gene has CDR1 MGHRA and CDR2 YSYEKL. The CDR3 reads CASSQGRSLMGYNEQFF.

The chain employs TRBV2 and TRBJ1-6; without DNA, the TCRdb call of TRBD1 cannot be checked. The CDR3 extends over 20 amino acids. From germline, CDR1 is SNHLY and CDR2 FYNNEI. CDR3 amino acids: CASSEDGAGTAWAGNSPLHF.

The CDR3 loop is CASSWTLREDTQYF. The V call is TRBV5-4, the J call TRBJ2-3; TCRdb gives TRBD2 as the D gene, but with no DNA this cannot be confirmed. The germline V gene has CDR1 SGHNT and CDR2 YYREEE (reference sequence). There are 14 residues in the CDR3.

The rearrangement joins TRBV5-4 to TRBJ1-1. CDR1 and CDR2 from the germline V gene are SGHNT and YYREEE (reference sequence). The CDR3 is 14 residues long. The CDR3 region is CASSSALLGTEAFF.

The chain has TRBV7-3 and TRBJ2-5. The germline V gene encodes CDR1 SGHTA and CDR2 FQGTGA. This CDR3 has 15 residues. The CDR3 is CAGSLAANWQETQYF.

The J gene is TRBJ1-2, the V gene TRBV28; there is no DNA to check the TCRdb D call of TRBD1. The CDR3 covers 16 residues. CDR1 MDHEN and CDR2 SYDVKM come from the germline V gene. CDR3 amino acids: CASSLSRDRGPYGYTF.

This chain links TRBV7-9 with TRBJ2-1. The germline CDR1 and CDR2 sequences are SEHNR and FQNEAQ (reference sequence). This CDR3 is 15 amino acids long. CDR3 residues: CASSLMTSAYNEQFF. The whole variable domain, remainder taken from reference TRBV7-9 and TRBJ2-1, is DTGVSQNPRHKITKRGQNVTFRCDPISEHNRLYWYRQTLGQGPEFLTYFQNEAQLEKSRLLSDRFSAERPKGSFSTLEIQRTEQGDSAMYLCASSLMTSAYNEQFFGPGTRLTVL.

The rearrangement uses TRBV7-9 and TRBJ1-6. CDR3 length equals 15 residues. Germline V lookup: CDR1 SEHNR, CDR2 FQNEAQ (reference sequence). The CDR3 is CASSLGREGMSPLHF.

The chain couples TRBV19 to TRBJ2-1. Germline V gives CDR1 LNHDA, CDR2 SQIVND (reference sequence). The CDR3 is 16 residues long. The CDR3 protein is CASKEAVGSSYNEQFF.

The gene calls are TRBV29-1 and TRBJ2-7; the D gene TCRdb calls, TRBD2, cannot be checked with no DNA. Germline-derived CDR1 and CDR2 are SQVTM and ANQGSEA. CDR3 size: 15 residues. The chain's CDR3 is CSVEDQRGLGYEQYF.

This sequence joins TRBV27 and TRBJ1-2. CDR3 length equals 13 residues. The V gene's germline CDR1 is MNHEY and CDR2 SMNVEV (reference sequence). The CDR3 region is CASSLSSGYGYTF.

The V gene is TRBV7-9, the J gene TRBJ2-2; lacking DNA, the TRBD1 call made by TCRdb goes unchecked. Germline loops: CDR1 SEHNR, CDR2 FQNEAQ (reference sequence). CDR3 size: 16 residues. The CDR3 is CASSTRQGANTGELFF.

The V and J genes are TRBV12-3 or TRBV12-4 and TRBJ1-2; with no DNA, the TCRdb D assignment of TRBD1 cannot be verified. There are 17 residues in the CDR3. CDR3 protein: CASSLALGTGPDYGYTF.